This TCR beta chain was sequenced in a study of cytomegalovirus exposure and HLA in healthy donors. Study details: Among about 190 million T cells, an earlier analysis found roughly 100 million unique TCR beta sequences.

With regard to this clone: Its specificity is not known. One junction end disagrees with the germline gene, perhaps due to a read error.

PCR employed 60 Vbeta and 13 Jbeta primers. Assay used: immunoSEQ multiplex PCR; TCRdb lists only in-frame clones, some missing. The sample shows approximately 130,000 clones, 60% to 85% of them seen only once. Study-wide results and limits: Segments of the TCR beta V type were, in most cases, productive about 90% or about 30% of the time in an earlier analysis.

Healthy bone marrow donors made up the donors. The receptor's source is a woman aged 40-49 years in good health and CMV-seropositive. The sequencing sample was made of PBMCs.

CDR3 bases: TGTGCCAGCACTGAACAGGGGATTCAGCCCCAGCATTTT. Translating it yields CASTEQGIQPQHF. This rearrangement joins TRBV2 to TRBJ1-5, with 7 bases that match TRBD1. The CDR3 length is 13 residues. CDR1 is SNHLY and CDR2 is FYNNEI in the germline V gene.